This T cell receptor beta chain is drawn from a study of memory CD4+ T cells and cytomegalovirus serostatus. Study information: This sample comes from healthy Belgian adults, several CMV seropositive, approximately 23 seronegative.

Notes on the study in general: Each of approximately 69 CMV-associated TCRbeta sequences occurred in one to five individuals. Median bootstrapped AUC for CMV status was about 0.94 originally, about 0.9 US-trained.

Single viable CD3+CD4+CD8-CD45RO+ cells were sorted as the memory CD4+ T cells. The repertoire was sequenced with immunoSEQ multiplex PCR; TCRdb's copy has only in-frame clones and lacks some. Among some 66,000 clones listed, about 70% were seen once. As for this clone: The antigen remains unidentified.

This CDR3 has 17 amino acids. CDR1 and CDR2 from the germline V gene are SGHTA and FQGTGA. The ends were cut back, 6 bases at V and 0 bases at J, with 19 bases in the middle. The chain employs TRBV7-3 and TRBJ2-3; D possibly uses TRBD1 or TRBD2 (5 bases each). The receptor comes from an adult in good health and CMV-seropositive. Specimen: memory CD4+ T cells from blood. CDR3 loop: CASSRWDPRGSTDTQYF. The CDR3 region has the DNA TGTGCCAGCAGTCGTTGGGACCCACGGGGTAGCACAGATACGCAGTATTTT.